This T cell receptor (beta chain) is drawn from a study of shared clonotypes between healthy human individuals. Using immunoSEQ multiplex PCR, the repertoire was profiled, and TCRdb retains in-frame clones only, with some absent. The data show 2 million to 2.5 million clones, 85% to 95% seen once. There are 14 residues in the CDR3. V was shortened by 4 bases and J by 2 bases, with 11 bases between the two germline ends. CDR1 SGHRS and CDR2 YFSETQ come from the germline V gene. The receptor was derived from a man aged 18 to 29 in good health. The V and J genes are TRBV5-1 and TRBJ2-3; possible D gene TRBD1, 6 bases. The sequencing sample was made of naive CD4+ T cells sorted from blood. Regarding subset: CD45RA+ positively selected. CDR3 amino acids: CASSMGQNTDTQYF. CDR3 DNA: TGCGCCAGCAGCATGGGACAAAACACAGATACGCAGTATTTT.